The 4 T cell receptor beta chains listed next were all sequenced from one sample in a study of T-cell memory formation after mild COVID-19. TCRdb re-called the 5' RACE reads through MiXCR, storing one row per CDR3 protein. The table lists around 140,000 distinct CDR3 sequences, approximately 26% of them singletons. The sequenced sample consisted of PBMCs or a T cell subset sorted from them (not recorded which). Receptors originate from an adult woman who had mild COVID-19 (a few samples of this study predate the infection). Cell type and time point are not known.

The table lists this clonotype with a few counts. The CDR3 protein is CSARDGGRGSVEQYF. CDR3 nucleotide sequence: TGCAGTGCTAGAGATGGGGGCAGGGGTTCGGTCGAGCAGTACTTC. V is TRBV20-1 and J is TRBJ2-7; D may be TRBD1 (6 bases). Germline V lookup: CDR1 DFQATT, CDR2 SNEGSKA (reference sequence). The ends were cut back, 0 bases at V and 6 bases at J, with 18 bases in the middle. CDR3 size: 15 residues.

This clonotype has a handful of counts. The V and J genes are TRBV7-9 and TRBJ2-7; tentatively, D is TRBD1 or TRBD2 (5 bases each). From germline, CDR1 is SEHNR and CDR2 FQNEAQ (reference sequence). V lost 5 bases and J 2 bases, leaving 13 bases between the germline ends. The CDR3 is 14 amino acids. The CDR3 protein is CASSPLGVTYEQYF. CDR3 nucleotides: TGTGCCAGCAGCCCATTGGGGGTCACCTACGAGCAGTACTTC.

This clonotype showed up just a few times. V gene TRBV2 combines with J gene TRBJ2-7; 8 bases fit TRBD2. The CDR3 runs to 15 residues. CDR1 and CDR2 from the germline V gene are SNHLY and FYNNEI. V was clipped by 3 bases and J by 0 bases; unmatched bases: 4. The CDR3 spells CASSDTSGYSYEQYF. The DNA of the CDR3 is TGTGCCAGCAGTGACACTAGCGGCTACTCCTACGAGCAGTACTTC. The full variable domain, rest sourced from reference TRBV2 and TRBJ2-7, is EPEVTQTPSHQVTQMGQEVILRCVPISNHLYFYWYRQILGQKVEFLVSFYNNEISEKSEIFDDQFSVERPDGSNFTLKIRSTKLEDSAMYFCASSDTSGYSYEQYFGPGTRLTVT.

This clonotype was counted between two and nine times. The J gene is TRBJ1-1, the V gene TRBV12-3 or TRBV12-4; 7 bases agree with TRBD1. There are 18 residues in the CDR3. Trimming took 5 bases from V and 0 from J; bases not matched to a gene: 15. Written as DNA, the CDR3 is TGTGCCAGCAGTCTCCAGCCGGGAGGGGGCTCTATGAACACTGAAGCTTTCTTT. It specifies CASSLQPGGGSMNTEAFF.